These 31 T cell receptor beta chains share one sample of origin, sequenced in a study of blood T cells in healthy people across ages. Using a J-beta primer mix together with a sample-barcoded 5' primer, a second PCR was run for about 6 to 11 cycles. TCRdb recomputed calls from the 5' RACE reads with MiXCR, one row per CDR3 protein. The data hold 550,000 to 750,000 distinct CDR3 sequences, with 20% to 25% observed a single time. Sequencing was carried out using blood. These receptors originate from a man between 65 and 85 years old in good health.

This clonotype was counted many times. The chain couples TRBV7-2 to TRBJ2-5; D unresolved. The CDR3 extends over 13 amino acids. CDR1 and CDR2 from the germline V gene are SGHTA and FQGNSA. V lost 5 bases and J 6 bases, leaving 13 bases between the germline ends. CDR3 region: CASSQPRLKTQYF. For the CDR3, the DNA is TGTGCCAGCAGCCAACCACGGCTAAAGACCCAGTACTTC.

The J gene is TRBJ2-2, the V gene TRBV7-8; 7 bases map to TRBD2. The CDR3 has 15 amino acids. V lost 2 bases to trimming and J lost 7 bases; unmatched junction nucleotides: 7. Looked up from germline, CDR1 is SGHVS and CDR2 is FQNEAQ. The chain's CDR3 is CASSLSAGVGGELFF. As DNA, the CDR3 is TGTGCCAGCAGCTTAAGCGCGGGGGTTGGCGGGGAGCTGTTTTTT.

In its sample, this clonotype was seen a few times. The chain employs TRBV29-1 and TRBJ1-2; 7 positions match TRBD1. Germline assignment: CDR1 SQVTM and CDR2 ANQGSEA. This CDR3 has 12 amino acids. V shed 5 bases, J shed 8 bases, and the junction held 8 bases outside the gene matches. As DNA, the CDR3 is TGCAGCGTTCTCAGGGACAGTAGGGGCTACACCTTC. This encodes CSVLRDSRGYTF.

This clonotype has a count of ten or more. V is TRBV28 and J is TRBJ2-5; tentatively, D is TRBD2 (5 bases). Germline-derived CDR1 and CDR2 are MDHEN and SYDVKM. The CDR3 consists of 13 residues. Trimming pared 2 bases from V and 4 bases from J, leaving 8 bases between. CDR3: CASSLLAVETQYF. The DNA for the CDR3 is TGTGCCAGCAGTTTACTAGCAGTAGAGACCCAGTACTTC.

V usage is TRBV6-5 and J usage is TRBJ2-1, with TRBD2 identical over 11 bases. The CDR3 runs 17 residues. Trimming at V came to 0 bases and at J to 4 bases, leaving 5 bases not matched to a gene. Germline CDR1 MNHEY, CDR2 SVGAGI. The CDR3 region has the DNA TGTGCCAGCAGTTACTCGCCGACTAGCGGGGTATACAATGAGCAGTTCTTC. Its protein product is CASSYSPTSGVYNEQFF.

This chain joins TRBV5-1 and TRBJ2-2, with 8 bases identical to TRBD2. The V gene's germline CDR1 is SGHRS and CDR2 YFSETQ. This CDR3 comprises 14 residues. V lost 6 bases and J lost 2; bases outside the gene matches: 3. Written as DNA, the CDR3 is TGCGCCAGCACCGGGACTAGTAACACCGGGGAGCTGTTTTTT. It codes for CASTGTSNTGELFF. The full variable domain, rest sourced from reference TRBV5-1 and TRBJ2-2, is KAGVTQTPRYLIKTRGQQVTLSCSPISGHRSVSWYQQTPGQGLQFLFEYFSETQRNKGNFPGRFSGRQFSNSRSEMNVSTLELGDSALYLCASTGTSNTGELFFGEGSRLTVL.

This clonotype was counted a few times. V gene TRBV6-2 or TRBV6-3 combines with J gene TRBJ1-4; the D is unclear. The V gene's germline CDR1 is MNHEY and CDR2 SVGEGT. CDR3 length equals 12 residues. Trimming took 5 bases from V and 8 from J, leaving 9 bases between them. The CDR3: CASSGSQEKLFF. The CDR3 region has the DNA TGTGCCAGCAGTGGTTCGCAAGAAAAACTGTTTTTT.

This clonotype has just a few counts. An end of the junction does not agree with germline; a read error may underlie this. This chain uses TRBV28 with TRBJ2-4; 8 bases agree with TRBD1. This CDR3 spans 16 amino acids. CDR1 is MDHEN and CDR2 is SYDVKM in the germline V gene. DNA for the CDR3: TGTGCCAGCAGTTTTGCAGGGGGCCTAACCAAAAGCATTCAGTACTTC. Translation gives CASSFAGGLTKSIQYF.

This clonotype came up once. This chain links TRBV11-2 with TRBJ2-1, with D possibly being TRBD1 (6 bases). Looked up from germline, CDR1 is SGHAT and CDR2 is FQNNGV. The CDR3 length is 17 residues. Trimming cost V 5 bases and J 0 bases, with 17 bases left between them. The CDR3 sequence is CASSPTPADSSYNEQFF. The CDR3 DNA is TGTGCCAGCAGCCCTACCCCAGCGGACAGCTCCTACAATGAGCAGTTCTTC.

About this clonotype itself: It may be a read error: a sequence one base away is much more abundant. CDR3 nucleotide sequence: TGTGCCACCAGTGATAACCAAGAGACCCAGTACTTC. Protein product: CATSDNQETQYF. The V gene is TRBV24-1, the J gene TRBJ2-5, with unresolved D. CDR1 and CDR2 from the germline V gene are KGHDR and SFDVKD. V gave up 3 bases and J gave up 0 bases, with 1 base separating them. This CDR3 is built from 12 residues.

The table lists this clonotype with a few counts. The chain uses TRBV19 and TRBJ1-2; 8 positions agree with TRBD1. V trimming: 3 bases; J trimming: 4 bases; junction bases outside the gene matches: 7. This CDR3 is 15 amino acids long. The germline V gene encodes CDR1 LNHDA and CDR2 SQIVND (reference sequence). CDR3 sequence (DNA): TGTGCCAGTAGTATTCTGGCAGGGGGCAGCTATGGCTACACCTTC. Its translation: CASSILAGGSYGYTF.

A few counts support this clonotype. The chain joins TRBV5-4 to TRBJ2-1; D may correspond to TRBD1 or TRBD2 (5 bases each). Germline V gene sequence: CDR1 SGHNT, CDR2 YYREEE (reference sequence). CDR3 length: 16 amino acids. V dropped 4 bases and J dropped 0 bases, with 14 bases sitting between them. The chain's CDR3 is CASSRSGRSSYNEQFF. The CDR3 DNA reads TGTGCCAGCAGCCGCTCGGGGCGGAGCTCCTACAATGAGCAGTTCTTC.

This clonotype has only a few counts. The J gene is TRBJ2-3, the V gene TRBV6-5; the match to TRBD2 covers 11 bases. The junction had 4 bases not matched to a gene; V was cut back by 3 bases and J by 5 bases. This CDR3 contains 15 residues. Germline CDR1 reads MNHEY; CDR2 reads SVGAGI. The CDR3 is CASSYSGRVGDTQYF. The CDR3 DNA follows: TGTGCCAGCAGTTATAGCGGGAGGGTCGGAGATACGCAGTATTTT.

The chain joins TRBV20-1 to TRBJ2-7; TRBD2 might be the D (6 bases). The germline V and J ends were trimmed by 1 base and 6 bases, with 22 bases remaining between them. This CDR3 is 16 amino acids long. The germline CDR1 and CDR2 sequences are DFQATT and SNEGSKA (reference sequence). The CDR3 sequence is CSARAPTSSTHGEQYF. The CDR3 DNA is TGCAGTGCTAGAGCCCCGACTAGTAGTACCCATGGCGAGCAGTACTTC.

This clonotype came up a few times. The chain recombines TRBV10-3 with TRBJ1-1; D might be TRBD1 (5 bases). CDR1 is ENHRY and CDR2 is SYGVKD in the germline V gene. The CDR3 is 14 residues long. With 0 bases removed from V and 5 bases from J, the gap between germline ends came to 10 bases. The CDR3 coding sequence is TGTGCCATCAGTGAGTCTAGACAGAGAACTGAAGCTTTCTTT. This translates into CAISESRQRTEAFF.

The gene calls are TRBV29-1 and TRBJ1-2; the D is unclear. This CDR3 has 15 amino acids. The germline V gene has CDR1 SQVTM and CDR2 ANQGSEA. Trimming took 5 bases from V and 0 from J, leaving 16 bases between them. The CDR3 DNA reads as TGCAGCGTTACCGCCACAGAGCGGGCTAACTATGGCTACACCTTC. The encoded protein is CSVTATERANYGYTF.

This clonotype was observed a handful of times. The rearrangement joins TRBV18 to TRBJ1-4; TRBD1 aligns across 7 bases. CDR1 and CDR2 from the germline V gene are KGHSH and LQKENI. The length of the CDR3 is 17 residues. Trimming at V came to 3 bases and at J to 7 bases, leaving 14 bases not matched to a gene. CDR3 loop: CASSPTGPGGGSEKLFF. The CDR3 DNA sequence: TGTGCCAGCTCACCTACGGGACCAGGGGGTGGAAGTGAAAAACTGTTTTTT.

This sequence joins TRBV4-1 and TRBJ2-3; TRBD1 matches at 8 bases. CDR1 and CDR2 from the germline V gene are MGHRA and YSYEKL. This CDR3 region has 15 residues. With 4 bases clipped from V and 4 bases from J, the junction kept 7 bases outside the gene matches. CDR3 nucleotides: TGCGCCAGCAGCCTCTCCGGACAGGGAGCAGATACGCAGTATTTT. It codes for CASSLSGQGADTQYF.

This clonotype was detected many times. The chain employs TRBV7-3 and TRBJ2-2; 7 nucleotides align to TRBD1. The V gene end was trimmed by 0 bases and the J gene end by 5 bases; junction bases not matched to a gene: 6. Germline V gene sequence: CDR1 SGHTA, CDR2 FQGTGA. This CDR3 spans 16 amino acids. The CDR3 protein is CASSLTTGRLTGELFF. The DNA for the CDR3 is TGTGCCAGCAGCTTAACGACAGGGCGTCTTACCGGGGAGCTGTTTTTT.

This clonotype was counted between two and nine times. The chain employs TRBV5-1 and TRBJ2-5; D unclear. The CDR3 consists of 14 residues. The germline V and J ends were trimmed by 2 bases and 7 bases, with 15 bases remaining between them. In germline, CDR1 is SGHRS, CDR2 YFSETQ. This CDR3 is CASSLGADPATQYF. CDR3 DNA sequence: TGCGCCAGCAGCTTAGGTGCAGACCCCGCGACCCAGTACTTC.

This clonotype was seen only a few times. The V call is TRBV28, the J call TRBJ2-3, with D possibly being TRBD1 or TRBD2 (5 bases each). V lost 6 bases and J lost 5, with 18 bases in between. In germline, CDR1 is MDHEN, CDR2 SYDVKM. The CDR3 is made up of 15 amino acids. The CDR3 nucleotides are TGTGCCAGCAGCCTCGGGGTGGGGGTGAGAGATACGCAGTATTTT. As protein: CASSLGVGVRDTQYF.

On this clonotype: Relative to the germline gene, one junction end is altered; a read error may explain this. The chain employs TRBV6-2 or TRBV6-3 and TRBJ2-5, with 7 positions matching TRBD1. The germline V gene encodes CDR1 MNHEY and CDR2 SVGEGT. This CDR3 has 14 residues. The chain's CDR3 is CACRHGTVEETQYF. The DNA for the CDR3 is TGTGCCTGCAGACACGGGACAGTAGAAGAGACCCAGTACTTT.

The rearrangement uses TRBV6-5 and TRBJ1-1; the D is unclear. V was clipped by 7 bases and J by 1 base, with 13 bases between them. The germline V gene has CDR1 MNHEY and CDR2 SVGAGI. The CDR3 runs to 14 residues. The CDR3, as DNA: TGTGCCAGCACCTCAGGACTACCGAACACTGAAGCTTTCTTT. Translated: CASTSGLPNTEAFF.

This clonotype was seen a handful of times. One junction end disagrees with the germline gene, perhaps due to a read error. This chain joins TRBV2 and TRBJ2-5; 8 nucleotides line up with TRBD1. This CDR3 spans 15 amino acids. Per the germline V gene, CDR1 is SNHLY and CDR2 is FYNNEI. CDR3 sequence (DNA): TGTGCCAGCAGTATCTCCGGGACAGGTGACGCAGGGGAGTTCTTC. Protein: CASSISGTGDAGEFF.

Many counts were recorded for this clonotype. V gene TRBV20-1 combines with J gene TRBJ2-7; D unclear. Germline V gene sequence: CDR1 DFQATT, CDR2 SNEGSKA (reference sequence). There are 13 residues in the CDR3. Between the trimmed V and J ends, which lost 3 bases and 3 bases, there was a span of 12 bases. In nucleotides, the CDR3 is TGCAGTGCTAGCCCAAGACGAGGCTACGAGCAGTACTTC. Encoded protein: CSASPRRGYEQYF.

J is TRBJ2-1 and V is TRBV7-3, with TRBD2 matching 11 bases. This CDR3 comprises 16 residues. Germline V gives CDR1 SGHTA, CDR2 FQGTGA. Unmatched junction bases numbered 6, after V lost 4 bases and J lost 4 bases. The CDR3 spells CASSSPGTSGYNEQFF. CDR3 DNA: TGTGCCAGCAGCTCCCCCGGGACTAGCGGATACAATGAGCAGTTCTTC.

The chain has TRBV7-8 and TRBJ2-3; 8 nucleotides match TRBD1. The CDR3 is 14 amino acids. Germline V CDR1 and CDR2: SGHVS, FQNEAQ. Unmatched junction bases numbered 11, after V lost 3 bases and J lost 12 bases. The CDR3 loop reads CASSFDIGTGDQYF. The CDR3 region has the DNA TGTGCCAGCAGCTTTGATATTGGGACAGGAGATCAGTATTTT.

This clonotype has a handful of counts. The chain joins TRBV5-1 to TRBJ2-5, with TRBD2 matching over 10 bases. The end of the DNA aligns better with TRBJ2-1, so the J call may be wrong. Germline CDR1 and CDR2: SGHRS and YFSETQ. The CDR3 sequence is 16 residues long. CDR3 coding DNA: TGCGCCAGCAGCTTGGAATGGCTAGCGGGAGCTAATGAGCAGTTCTTC. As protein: CASSLEWLAGANEQFF.

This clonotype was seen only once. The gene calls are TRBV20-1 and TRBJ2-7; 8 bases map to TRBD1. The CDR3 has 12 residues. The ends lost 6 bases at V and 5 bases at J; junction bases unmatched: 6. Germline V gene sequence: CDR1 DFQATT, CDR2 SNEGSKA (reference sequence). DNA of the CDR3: TGCAGTGCAGATTGGACAGGGAACGAGCAGTACTTC. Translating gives CSADWTGNEQYF.

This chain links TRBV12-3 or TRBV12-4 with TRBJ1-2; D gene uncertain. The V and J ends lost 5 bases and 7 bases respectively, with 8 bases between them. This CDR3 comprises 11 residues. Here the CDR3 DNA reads TGTGCCAGCAGTCGCGCCGGTGGCTACACCTTC. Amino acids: CASSRAGGYTF.

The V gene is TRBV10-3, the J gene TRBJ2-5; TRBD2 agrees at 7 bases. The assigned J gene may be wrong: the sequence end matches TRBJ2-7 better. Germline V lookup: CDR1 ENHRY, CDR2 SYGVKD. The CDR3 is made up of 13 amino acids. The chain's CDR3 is CAVNGGGPNEQYF. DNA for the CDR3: TGTGCCGTTAACGGGGGAGGGCCCAACGAGCAGTACTTC.